The 18 T cell receptor beta chains listed next were all sequenced from one sample in a study of identical twins. TCRdb passed the 5' RACE reads through MiXCR, listing each CDR3 protein once. The table has hundreds of thousands of distinct CDR3 sequences, 20% to 25% seen once. The same data also contributed to another study, on T cells expressing NK-cell markers.

The specimen sequenced was CD4+ T cells sorted from blood. The origin of the receptors is a woman between 18 and 29 years old in good health.

This clonotype has just a few counts. An end of the junction does not agree with germline; a read error may underlie this. The CDR3 sequence is CASSQEGQPF. CDR3 bases: TGTGCCAGCAGCCAGGAGGGACAGCCCTTC. The chain carries TRBV4-2 and TRBJ1-2, with TRBD1 identical over 7 bases. The CDR3 totals 10 residues. Germline V gives CDR1 LGHNA, CDR2 YNFKEQ.

This clonotype was counted ten times or more. The chain links TRBV20-1 to TRBJ2-7; 12 bases line up with TRBD2. The CDR3 has 16 amino acids. Germline assignment: CDR1 DFQATT and CDR2 SNEGSKA (reference sequence). Losses at the gene ends were 3 bases for V and 3 bases for J; bases not matched to a gene: 9. In DNA form, the CDR3 reads TGCAGTGCTAGTCTAGCGGGAGGGCCGAATAGCTACGAGCAGTACTTC. Translated, it gives CSASLAGGPNSYEQYF.

The gene calls are TRBV2 and TRBJ1-2; 7 bases match TRBD1. Germline assignment: CDR1 SNHLY and CDR2 FYNNEI. Germline trimming cut 2 bases from V and 6 bases from J; bases unmatched to any gene: 3. This CDR3 is 13 amino acids long. The CDR3 DNA follows: TGTGCCAGCAGTGAAAGACAGGGAAATGGCTACACCTTC. Protein product: CASSERQGNGYTF.

The sample holds a few counts of this clonotype. This chain joins TRBV5-1 and TRBJ2-3, with TRBD2 matching 13 bases. Germline lookup yields CDR1 SGHRS and CDR2 YFSETQ. The CDR3 consists of 17 residues. Unmatched junction bases numbered 7, after V lost 4 bases and J lost 2 bases. CDR3 protein: CASSMSGLAGVTDTQYF. For the CDR3, the DNA is TGCGCCAGCAGCATGTCAGGACTAGCGGGAGTCACAGATACGCAGTATTTT.

This clonotype has more than one count but fewer than ten. V is TRBV5-1 and J is TRBJ1-2; the D is unclear. This CDR3 has 14 amino acids. Per the germline V gene, CDR1 is SGHRS and CDR2 is YFSETQ. Deletions cut 2 bases from V and 3 bases from J, with 11 bases between. CDR3: CASSFQAEDYGYTF. CDR3 sequence (DNA): TGCGCCAGCAGCTTCCAGGCAGAAGACTATGGCTACACCTTC.

The J gene is TRBJ2-3, the V gene TRBV7-2; 7 nucleotides agree with TRBD2. The CDR3 contains 15 residues. The V and J ends lost 7 bases and 2 bases, in that order; junction bases with no gene match: 9. Germline V lookup: CDR1 SGHTA, CDR2 FQGNSA. The CDR3 coding sequence is TGTGCCAGCACCTACCCTAGCGGCTCCACAGATACGCAGTATTTT. Its translation is CASTYPSGSTDTQYF.

The chain recombines TRBV20-1 with TRBJ2-7; tentative D call: TRBD1 (5 bases). The V gene's germline CDR1 is DFQATT and CDR2 SNEGSKA (reference sequence). CDR3 length: 14 residues. Trimming took 0 bases from V and 6 from J, leaving 15 bases between them. CDR3: CSARDPLTVVEQYF. The CDR3 DNA reads TGCAGTGCTAGAGACCCGCTGACAGTTGTCGAGCAGTACTTC.

This clonotype was counted a few times. The gene calls are TRBV25-1 and TRBJ2-1, with TRBD2 matching 7 bases. CDR1 is MGHDK and CDR2 is SYGVNS in the germline V gene. The CDR3 runs to 12 residues. The junction had 6 bases not matched to a gene; V was cut back by 1 base and J by 15 bases. The CDR3 spells CASSELLRELFF. CDR3 bases: TGTGCCAGCAGTGAATTGCTGCGGGAGTTGTTCTTC. Looking up the rest from reference TRBV25-1 and TRBJ2-1 gives the full variable domain: EADIYQTPRYLVIGTGKKITLECSQTMGHDKMYWYQQDPGMELHLIHYSYGVNSTEKGDLSSESTVSRIRTEHFPLTLESARPSHTSQYLCASSELLRELFFGPGTRLTVL.

As for this clonotype: At one of its ends the junction is not consistent with the germline gene, which may arise from a read error. The chain joins TRBV12-3 or TRBV12-4 to TRBJ2-2; 14 nucleotides match TRBD2. The CDR3 runs to 18 residues. CDR3 in amino acids: CACRISGTSGGIAGELFF. The CDR3, as DNA: TGTGCCTGCAGGATTTCCGGGACTAGCGGGGGAATCGCCGGGGAGCTGTTTTTT.

The chain has TRBV4-3 and TRBJ2-3, with D perhaps TRBD1 or TRBD2 (5 bases each). The CDR3 contains 18 residues. The germline gives CDR1 LGHNA, CDR2 YSLEER. V was pared by 4 bases and J by 2 bases, with 22 bases between. For the CDR3, the DNA is TGCGCCAGCAGCCCTGCCCGGCGGGCGGTGGGGGTCACAGATACGCAGTATTTT. Translating it yields CASSPARRAVGVTDTQYF.

V is TRBV9 and J is TRBJ2-7; weak D call: TRBD2 (5 bases). Germline CDR1 SGDLS, CDR2 YYNGEE. The CDR3 is made up of 14 amino acids. The V and J ends lost 2 bases and 3 bases respectively, with 12 bases between them. The CDR3 loop is CASSVGLRDYEQYF. In nucleotides, the CDR3 is TGTGCCAGCAGCGTCGGTCTACGGGACTACGAGCAGTACTTC. The full variable domain, with the rest looked up from reference TRBV9 and TRBJ2-7, is DSGVTQTPKHLITATGQRVTLRCSPRSGDLSVYWYQQSLDQGLQFLIQYYNGEERAKGNILERFSAQQFPDLHSELNLSSLELGDSALYFCASSVGLRDYEQYFGPGTRLTVT.

The chain couples TRBV10-1 to TRBJ2-7; a weak D match, TRBD1 (6 bases). The CDR3 runs 13 residues. V shed 1 base and J shed 3 bases, with 7 bases lying between them. From germline, CDR1 is WNHNN and CDR2 SYGVQD (reference sequence). The CDR3 nucleotides are TGCGCCAGCAGTGAGTACAGGGACTACGAGCAGTACTTC. Translation: CASSEYRDYEQYF.

This clonotype has a handful of counts. This chain connects TRBV3-1 to TRBJ1-2; D is unclear. The CDR3 is 14 residues long. With 0 bases removed from V and 4 bases from J, the gap between germline ends came to 9 bases. The V gene's germline CDR1 is LGHDT and CDR2 YNNKEL (reference sequence). Here the CDR3 reads CASSQETDVYGYTF. In DNA form, the CDR3 reads TGTGCCAGCAGCCAAGAGACGGACGTCTATGGCTACACCTTC.

This clonotype came up many times. V usage is TRBV6-6 and J usage is TRBJ2-7, with 8 bases matching TRBD1. The length of the CDR3 is 13 residues. Trimming took 6 bases from V and 3 from J; bases not matched to a gene: 4. Per the germline V gene, CDR1 is MNHNY and CDR2 is SVGAGI (reference sequence). The CDR3 protein is CASRDRVDYEQYF. The CDR3, as DNA: TGTGCCAGCAGGGACAGGGTCGACTACGAGCAGTACTTC.

The V gene is TRBV5-1, the J gene TRBJ2-5, with TRBD2 identical over 8 bases. V shed 3 bases and J 4 bases; nucleotides not matched to a gene: 11. The CDR3 consists of 16 residues. Germline values: CDR1 SGHRS, CDR2 YFSETQ. The CDR3 bases are TGCGCCAGCAGCTCGCAGGGAGCGGGAGTTGGAGAGACCCAGTACTTC. It codes for CASSSQGAGVGETQYF.

V is TRBV4-2 and J is TRBJ1-2; possible D gene TRBD1, 5 bases. CDR3 length: 15 amino acids. Germline loops: CDR1 LGHNA, CDR2 YNFKEQ. Deletions cut 0 bases from V and 7 bases from J, with 15 bases between. In DNA form, the CDR3 reads TGTGCCAGCAGCCAAGATTCGTTTGGGACGACTGGCTACACCTTC. Its protein is CASSQDSFGTTGYTF.

This clonotype turned up a few times. The CDR3 coding sequence is TGCGCCAGCAGCTTGGAAAGGGATCCCGGGGAGCTGTTTTTT. As protein: CASSLERDPGELFF. The rearrangement links TRBV5-1 to TRBJ2-2; no definite D call. Germline-derived CDR1 and CDR2 are SGHRS and YFSETQ. The CDR3 loop spans 14 amino acids. Trimming took 0 bases from V and 6 from J, leaving 9 bases between them.

In DNA, the CDR3 is TGTGCCAGCAGTTACTCGAAAGGGTTACTCCAAGAGACCCAGTACTTC. Residues: CASSYSKGLLQETQYF. The chain uses TRBV6-5 and TRBJ2-5; no definite D call. CDR1 and CDR2 from the germline V gene are MNHEY and SVGAGI. The CDR3 has 16 residues. V gave up 0 bases and J gave up 1 base, with 12 bases separating them.